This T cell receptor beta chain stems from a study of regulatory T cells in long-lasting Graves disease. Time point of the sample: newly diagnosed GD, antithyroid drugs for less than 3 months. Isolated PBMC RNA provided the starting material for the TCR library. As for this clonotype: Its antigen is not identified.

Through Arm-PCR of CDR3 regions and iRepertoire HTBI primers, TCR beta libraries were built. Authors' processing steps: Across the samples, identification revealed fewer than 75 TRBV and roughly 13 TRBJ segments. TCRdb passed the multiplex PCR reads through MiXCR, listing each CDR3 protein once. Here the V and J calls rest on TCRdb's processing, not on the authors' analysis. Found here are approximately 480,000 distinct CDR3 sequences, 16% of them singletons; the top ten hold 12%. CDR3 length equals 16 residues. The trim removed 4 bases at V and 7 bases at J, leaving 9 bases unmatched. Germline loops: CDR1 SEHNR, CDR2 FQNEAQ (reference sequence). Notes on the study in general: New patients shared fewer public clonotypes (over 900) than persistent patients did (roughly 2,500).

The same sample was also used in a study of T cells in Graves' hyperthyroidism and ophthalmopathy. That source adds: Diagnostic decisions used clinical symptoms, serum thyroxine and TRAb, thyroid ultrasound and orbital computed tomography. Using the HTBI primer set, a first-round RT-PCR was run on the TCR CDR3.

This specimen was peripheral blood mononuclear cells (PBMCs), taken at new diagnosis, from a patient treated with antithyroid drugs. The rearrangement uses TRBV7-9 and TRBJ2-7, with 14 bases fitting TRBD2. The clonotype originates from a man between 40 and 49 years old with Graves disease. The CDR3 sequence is CASSSTSGRARGEQYF. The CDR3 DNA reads TGTGCCAGCAGCTCGACTAGCGGGAGGGCCCGTGGTGAGCAGTACTTC.